A selection of T cell receptor beta chains follows, all from one sample in a study of cytomegalovirus exposure and HLA in healthy donors. Sequencing used immunoSEQ multiplex PCR; TCRdb keeps in-frame clones, though not all of them. The sample carries approximately 160,000 clones, about 80% recorded once. Sequenced sample: PBMCs. The source of these receptors is a woman aged 25 to 45 in good health and CMV-seropositive. The conserved cysteine and the conserved F or W are not part of the CDR3 here. Fields, in order: clone size, J gene, V gene, CDR3 protein. The size of a clone is reported for some rows only, either as once, few or many, or as a class for expanded clones.

>once|TRBJ2-1|TRBV4-2
ASSQGGVAGGANEQF
>-|TRBJ2-3|TRBV5-4
ASSSRLDRTDTQY
>-|TRBJ1-3|TRBV19
ASPSGTGEPGNTIY
>-|TRBJ2-7|TRBV27
ASSPGTGKRERYEQY
>-|TRBJ2-3|TRBV7-9
ASSSLAVPRGTDTQY
>-|TRBJ2-1|TRBV25-1
ASGQGLQEQF
>-|TRBJ2-3|TRBV7-9
ASSPQDTSG
>-|TRBJ1-1|TRBV6-5
ASRLQGADTEAF
>-|TRBJ2-7|TRBV5-1
ASSLGRFRNYSYEQY
>once|TRBJ2-1|TRBV10-2
ASSEPLSGTRANEQF
>few|TRBJ1-5|TRBV28
ASSFRQGYGQPQH
>-|TRBJ1-4|TRBV4-1
ASSQGYRTGINEKLF
>-|TRBJ2-7|TRBV11-1
ASSPEPDRESSYEQY
>once|TRBJ1-2|TRBV11-2
ASSPRAGVAGSYGYT
>-|TRBJ2-1|TRBV5-1
ASSLGQGTYNEQF
>-|TRBJ1-4|TRBV10-3
AISEAGREKLF
>-|TRBJ2-5|TRBV5-1
ASSLGGTLQETQY
>once|TRBJ2-7|TRBV7-6
ASSLLRGADEQY
>once|TRBJ1-4|TRBV18
ASSPGTGPGGLF
>-|TRBJ1-2|TRBV28
ASSSTGGGYT
>-|TRBJ1-1|TRBV29-1
SVTRQGNTEAF
>-|TRBJ2-2|TRBV28
AMEQGNTGELF
>-|TRBJ2-3|TRBV10-3
AISETGMPTHLEY
>-|TRBJ1-1|TRBV29-1
SVESRNTEAF
>-|TRBJ1-2|TRBV7-9
ASSLRSNYGYT
>once|TRBJ2-7|TRBV14
ASSQDVGAVRYGEQY
>few|TRBJ2-2|TRBV7-3
ASSRDREAGELF
>-|TRBJ2-1|TRBV6-5
ASSYRRQGHNEQF
>-|TRBJ1-1|TRBV6-5
ASSGNQGNTEAF